Presented here are 27 T cell receptor beta chains from one specimen sequenced in a study of early T cells in non-severe SARS-CoV-2 infection. TCRdb analysed the 5' RACE reads with MiXCR anew, one entry per CDR3 protein. The table records around 56,000 distinct CDR3 sequences, around 7.7% of them present only once. Specimen: whole blood, collected at baseline. Receptors originate from an adult who was a healthcare worker with PCR-confirmed SARS-CoV-2 infection or an uninfected control (not recorded which).

The genes are TRBV5-5 and TRBJ2-7, with D perhaps assigned TRBD1 or TRBD2 (6 bases each). Germline V lookup: CDR1 SGHKS, CDR2 YYEKEE (reference sequence). The ends were cut back, 3 bases at V and 2 bases at J, with 21 bases in the middle. There are 17 residues in the CDR3. DNA of the CDR3: TGTGCCAGCAGCTCCCGGTCGGGGGCGGGCGTTACCTACGAGCAGTACTTC. This gives the protein CASSSRSGAGVTYEQYF.

The chain joins TRBV28 to TRBJ2-5; 7 bases line up with TRBD2. Trimming at V came to 2 bases and at J to 4 bases, leaving 10 bases not matched to a gene. This CDR3 is 16 amino acids long. Germline CDR1 MDHEN, CDR2 SYDVKM. CDR3: CASSLRRELPAETQYF. The CDR3 DNA follows: TGTGCCAGCAGTTTAAGGCGGGAGCTACCGGCAGAGACCCAGTACTTC.

The J gene is TRBJ2-5, the V gene TRBV5-1; 11 nucleotides match TRBD2. Trimming at V came to 4 bases and at J to 2 bases, leaving 4 bases not matched to a gene. Germline CDR1 SGHRS, CDR2 YFSETQ. The CDR3 contains 15 residues. CDR3 loop: CASSKGLAEQETQYF. DNA of the CDR3: TGCGCCAGCAGCAAGGGACTAGCGGAGCAAGAGACCCAGTACTTC. The whole variable domain, filled in from reference TRBV5-1 and TRBJ2-5, reads KAGVTQTPRYLIKTRGQQVTLSCSPISGHRSVSWYQQTPGQGLQFLFEYFSETQRNKGNFPGRFSGRQFSNSRSEMNVSTLELGDSALYLCASSKGLAEQETQYFGPGTRLLVL.

This chain connects TRBV11-3 to TRBJ2-2; 12 nucleotides match TRBD2. V lost 3 bases and J lost 6; bases outside the gene matches: 5. The CDR3 has 16 residues. Germline CDR1 and CDR2: SGHNT and YENEEA. The CDR3 nucleotides read TGTGCCAGCAGCTTCATGACTAGCGGGAGCGCCGGGGAGCTGTTTTTT. Translation: CASSFMTSGSAGELFF.

A note on this clonotype: The germline gene is not matched at one end of the junction; a read error may be the cause. The chain employs TRBV4-1 and TRBJ2-7; a possible D gene is TRBD1 (5 bases). The germline gives CDR1 MGHRA, CDR2 YSYEKL. This CDR3 contains 15 residues. CDR3 sequence reads: CASSLGALSSYEQCF. The CDR3 DNA reads as TGCGCCAGCAGCCTTGGGGCACTTTCCTCCTACGAGCAGTGCTTC.

This clonotype was counted between two and nine times. The chain combines TRBV27 with TRBJ1-1; D perhaps matches TRBD1 (6 bases). The CDR3 sequence is 19 residues long. Germline V CDR1 and CDR2: MNHEY, SMNVEV (reference sequence). Trimming took 6 bases from V and 3 from J, leaving 29 bases between them. The CDR3 sequence: CASSLLSQSGEVGDTEAFF. Here the CDR3 DNA reads TGTGCCAGCAGCTTGCTAAGTCAATCAGGGGAGGTTGGGGACACTGAAGCTTTCTTT.

The chain joins TRBV4-3 to TRBJ2-3, with D tentatively TRBD2 (5 bases). CDR1 LGHNA and CDR2 YSLEER come from the germline V gene. The CDR3 extends over 14 amino acids. Trimming removed 1 base from V and 3 bases from J, with 8 bases in between. The CDR3 is CASSQVSETDTQYF. The CDR3 bases are TGCGCCAGCAGCCAAGTTAGCGAGACAGATACGCAGTATTTT.

This clonotype was observed at least ten times. The V and J genes are TRBV28 and TRBJ2-7; TRBD1 agrees at 11 bases. This CDR3 is 12 amino acids long. The trim removed 10 bases at V and 3 bases at J, leaving 2 bases unmatched. CDR1 MDHEN and CDR2 SYDVKM come from the germline V gene. CDR3 DNA: TGTGCCACGGGGACAGGGGGCTACGAGCAGTACTTC. Its protein product is CATGTGGYEQYF.

This clonotype came up many times. CDR3 sequence (DNA): TGTGCCAGCAGCTTAGGAGGCGGGCTATACAATGAGCAGTTCTTC. Protein: CASSLGGGLYNEQFF. The gene calls are TRBV7-2 and TRBJ2-1, with D perhaps TRBD2 (5 bases). Germline loops: CDR1 SGHTA, CDR2 FQGNSA. The CDR3 covers 15 residues. V lost 1 base to trimming and J lost 4 bases, with 11 bases between them.

This clonotype was seen many times. J is TRBJ2-7 and V is TRBV20-1; D ambiguous. This CDR3 comprises 13 residues. Germline V lookup: CDR1 DFQATT, CDR2 SNEGSKA (reference sequence). Trimming left V 2 bases short and J 3 bases short, with 11 bases between. The CDR3 spells CSARPKGLYEQYF. In DNA form, the CDR3 reads TGCAGTGCTAGACCCAAGGGCCTCTACGAGCAGTACTTC.

This clonotype was counted ten times or more. The rearrangement joins TRBV7-2 to TRBJ2-7; tentatively, D is TRBD2 (6 bases). Per germline, CDR1 SGHTA and CDR2 FQGNSA. Deletions cut 5 bases from V and 2 bases from J, with 7 bases between. CDR3 length: 12 amino acids. As DNA, the CDR3 is TGTGCCAGCAGCCGACTAGCCTACGAGCAGTACTTC. The encoded protein is CASSRLAYEQYF. The complete variable domain, with remaining parts taken from reference TRBV7-2 and TRBJ2-7, reads GAGVSQSPSNKVTEKGKDVELRCDPISGHTALYWYRQSLGQGLEFLIYFQGNSAPDKSGLPSDRFSAERTGGSVSTLTIQRTQQEDSAVYLCASSRLAYEQYFGPGTRLTVT.

This clonotype was seen at least ten times. The J gene is TRBJ2-5, the V gene TRBV29-1, with no clear D. The germline CDR1 and CDR2 sequences are SQVTM and ANQGSEA. The CDR3 length is 12 residues. V was cut by 3 bases and J by 5 bases, with 10 bases left in between. The CDR3 here is CSVDALTETQYF. The CDR3 DNA reads TGCAGCGTTGATGCCCTCACGGAGACCCAGTACTTC.

This clonotype was recorded at least ten times. The J gene is TRBJ2-4, the V gene TRBV6-5, with D perhaps matching TRBD1 (5 bases). The V end lost 6 bases, the J end lost 4 bases, and 16 bases lay between the germline ends. The V gene's germline CDR1 is MNHEY and CDR2 SVGAGI. CDR3 length: 15 amino acids. CDR3: CASSATGFTKNIQYF. The CDR3 region has the DNA TGTGCCAGCAGCGCCACAGGATTCACAAAAAACATTCAGTACTTC.

To note about this clonotype: This may be a read error: a much more frequent sequence differs by one nucleotide. The chain combines TRBV20-1 with TRBJ2-3; D call uncertain. Looked up from germline, CDR1 is DFQATT and CDR2 is SNEGSKA (reference sequence). The CDR3 sequence is 16 residues long. CDR3 protein: CSAHLLHVHRTVTQYF. For the CDR3, the DNA is TGCAGTGCACACCTTCTCCACGTACACCGAACAGTTACGCAGTATTTT.

This clonotype was recorded at least ten times. The rearrangement uses TRBV7-2 and TRBJ1-6; 7 bases line up with TRBD1. V shed 4 bases, J shed 9 bases, and the junction held 9 bases outside the gene matches. This CDR3 comprises 15 residues. Germline V lookup: CDR1 SGHTA, CDR2 FQGNSA. CDR3 coding DNA: TGTGCCAGCAGCTCCGACAGGGCAGGTGGTTCACCCCTCCACTTT. This translates into CASSSDRAGGSPLHF. Using reference TRBV7-2 and TRBJ1-6 for the parts outside the CDR3, the full variable domain is GAGVSQSPSNKVTEKGKDVELRCDPISGHTALYWYRQSLGQGLEFLIYFQGNSAPDKSGLPSDRFSAERTGGSVSTLTIQRTQQEDSAVYLCASSSDRAGGSPLHFGNGTRLTVT.

This clonotype has just a few counts. The gene calls are TRBV20-1 and TRBJ2-7; tentatively, D is TRBD1 (5 bases). The CDR3 totals 13 residues. CDR1 and CDR2 (germline): DFQATT, SNEGSKA (reference sequence). The V gene lost 7 bases and the J gene lost 0 bases, with 13 bases spanning the gap. CDR3 sequence (DNA): TGCAGTGAGATGGGGCCCCCCTCCTACGAGCAGTACTTC. This encodes CSEMGPPSYEQYF.

Many counts were recorded for this clonotype. J is TRBJ2-3 and V is TRBV21-1; the table gives TRBD2 as D, unverified against the DNA. TRBV21-1 is a listed pseudogene. CDR3 length: 18 residues. The CDR3 DNA reads TGTGCCAGCAGCTCAAGCGGGAGGGCCTCTCGTGGGACAGATACGCAGTATTTT. Translation gives CASSSSGRASRGTDTQYF.

This chain links TRBV6-5 with TRBJ1-1, with TRBD1 identical over 9 bases. Germline loops: CDR1 MNHEY, CDR2 SVGAGI. CDR3 length: 18 amino acids. The V and J ends lost 0 bases and 3 bases, in that order; junction bases with no gene match: 11. As DNA, the CDR3 is TGTGCCAGCAGTTACTCAGGACAGGGGTGGGTAGTTGACACTGAAGCTTTCTTT. Translating it yields CASSYSGQGWVVDTEAFF.

The table lists this clonotype with a few counts. The V and J genes are TRBV28 and TRBJ2-2; 9 bases are a match to TRBD1. V lost 7 bases to trimming and J lost 1 base; unmatched junction nucleotides: 4. The CDR3 sequence is 15 residues long. Germline CDR1 and CDR2: MDHEN and SYDVKM. CDR3 nucleotide sequence: TGTGCCAGCATAACGGGACAGGGGAACACCGGGGAGCTGTTTTTT. It yields the protein CASITGQGNTGELFF.

The chain recombines TRBV7-9 with TRBJ1-6; no definite D call. CDR3 length: 15 amino acids. Per the germline V gene, CDR1 is SEHNR and CDR2 is FQNEAQ (reference sequence). V was shortened by 2 bases and J by 6 bases, with 11 bases between the two germline ends. The CDR3 DNA is TGTGCCAGCAGCTTACGGGGTCGGACTAATTCACCCCTCCACTTT. It codes for CASSLRGRTNSPLHF.

The chain recombines TRBV28 with TRBJ2-5, with 7 bases matching TRBD1. CDR1 is MDHEN and CDR2 is SYDVKM in the germline V gene. With 4 bases clipped from V and 0 bases from J, the junction kept 2 bases outside the gene matches. CDR3 size: 14 residues. The CDR3 nucleotides read TGTGCCAGCAGTTCGGGACAGAACCAAGAGACCCAGTACTTC. Protein sequence: CASSSGQNQETQYF.

This clonotype has a count of ten or more. The chain couples TRBV29-1 to TRBJ2-7; 9 bases fit TRBD2. Germline lookup yields CDR1 SQVTM and CDR2 ANQGSEA. The ends lost 4 bases at V and 4 bases at J; junction bases unmatched: 8. The CDR3 extends over 14 amino acids. DNA for the CDR3: TGCAGCGTTGGTCGAGCGGGAGGAATGTACGAGCAGTACTTC. This codes for CSVGRAGGMYEQYF.

This clonotype was picked up a small number of times. V gene TRBV5-1 combines with J gene TRBJ1-1; D gene unclear. Germline V lookup: CDR1 SGHRS, CDR2 YFSETQ. Between the trimmed V and J ends, which lost 1 base and 1 base, there was a span of 11 bases. The CDR3 is made up of 15 amino acids. The CDR3 sequence: CASSLFQRKNTEAFF. The CDR3 region has the DNA TGCGCCAGCAGCTTGTTCCAGCGAAAGAACACTGAAGCTTTCTTT.

This clonotype was seen ten or more times. The chain has TRBV28 and TRBJ2-7; D gene unclear. The germline V and J ends were trimmed by 1 base and 3 bases, with 10 bases remaining between them. The CDR3 runs 14 residues. CDR1 is MDHEN and CDR2 is SYDVKM in the germline V gene. This CDR3 is CASSLLLGNYEQYF. The CDR3 DNA is TGTGCCAGCAGTTTATTATTGGGAAACTACGAGCAGTACTTC.

This chain connects TRBV6-5 to TRBJ2-7; perhaps TRBD1 as D (5 bases). This CDR3 has 13 amino acids. The germline V gene encodes CDR1 MNHEY and CDR2 SVGAGI. Between the trimmed V and J ends, which lost 0 bases and 2 bases, there was a span of 5 bases. The CDR3 protein is CASSYSGAYEQYF. The CDR3, as DNA: TGTGCCAGCAGTTACTCAGGGGCCTACGAGCAGTACTTC.

This clonotype has at least ten counts. V is TRBV6-6 and J is TRBJ2-7, with a possible D match to TRBD1 (6 bases). CDR3 length: 15 residues. V dropped 2 bases and J dropped 2 bases, with 13 bases sitting between them. Germline CDR1 MNHNY, CDR2 SVGAGI (reference sequence). CDR3 region: CASSYRGQTAYEQYF. The CDR3 nucleotides read TGTGCCAGCAGTTACAGAGGACAGACCGCCTACGAGCAGTACTTC.

This clonotype came up many times. V is TRBV7-3 and J is TRBJ1-2; a weak D match, TRBD1 (5 bases). The CDR3 is made up of 13 amino acids. Germline CDR1 is SGHTA and CDR2 is FQGTGA. V was trimmed by 5 bases and J by 5 bases, leaving 12 bases between them. The CDR3 coding sequence is TGTGCCAGCAGCCAGCAGGGACTTTATGGCTACACCTTC. This gives the protein CASSQQGLYGYTF.